This T cell receptor beta chain was observed in a study of blood T cell repertoires in COVID-19. Study-wide context: Whether acute or convalescent, the COVID-19 samples came from the United States, Italy and Spain. T cells, B-cell-depleted T cells, or PBMCs provided the cDNA or gDNA that served as material.

Profiling relied on immunoSEQ multiplex PCR, and the TCRdb table lists in-frame clones only, not all of them. The data show 120,000 or so clones, over 75% seen once. The CDR3 is made up of 16 amino acids. Germline loops: CDR1 SEHNR, CDR2 FQNEAQ (reference sequence). V lost 4 bases, J lost 5 bases, and 5 bases stayed unmatched. This TCR derives from an elderly man with active or convalescent COVID-19. The V call is TRBV7-9, the J call TRBJ2-1, with 13 bases fitting TRBD2. The source material was peripheral blood. The CDR3 coding sequence is TGTGCCAGCAGCTGGACTAGCGGGAGACGGGACAATGAGCAGTTCTTC. This translates into CASSWTSGRRDNEQFF.